Listed below are T cell receptor beta chains from one sample, sequenced in a study of CD8 T cells in ankylosing spondylitis. TCRdb used MiXCR to reprocess the 5' RACE reads, holding one entry per CDR3 protein. The repertoire includes fewer than 400,000 distinct CDR3 sequences, roughly 8% of them detected once, and roughly 15% sits in the top ten. The sample was blood, either unsorted or a sorted T cell fraction (not recorded which). The receptors derive from a male donor with ankylosing spondylitis. Both conserved end residues are part of each CDR3. The D gene is left open where the match is weak. Clone sizes are given selectively: once, few, many, or a class where the clone is expanded.

size: many
D: TRBD1
length: 14
V: TRBV5-5
J: TRBJ2-3
DNA: TGTGCCAGCAGCTCACAGGGGGGCACAGATACGCAGTATTTT
CDR3: CASSSQGGTDTQYF

size: few
D: .
length: 13
V: TRBV29-1
J: TRBJ2-6
DNA: TGCAGCGTTGAGCCCAGGGGACGAGCCGTCCTGACTTTC
CDR3: CSVEPRGRAVLTF

size: few
D: .
length: 15
V: TRBV7-9
J: TRBJ2-5
DNA: TGTGCCAGCAGCTTCATTACCGGGACCCGGGAGACCCAGTACTTC
CDR3: CASSFITGTRETQYF

size: few
D: TRBD1
length: 16
V: TRBV28
J: TRBJ2-3
DNA: TGTGCCAGCAGTGACCTGACAGGGACAGGCGCAGATACGCAGTATTTT
CDR3: CASSDLTGTGADTQYF

size: many
D: TRBD2
length: 15
V: TRBV7-8
J: TRBJ2-3
DNA: TGTGCCAGCAGCCGAGCGGGAGCCACCACAGATACGCAGTATTTT
CDR3: CASSRAGATTDTQYF

size: few
D: .
length: 15
V: TRBV20-1
J: TRBJ2-1
DNA: TGCAGTGCTACCCAGCGGGTATTCTCCTACAATGAGCAGTTCTTC
CDR3: CSATQRVFSYNEQFF

size: few
D: TRBD2
length: 18
V: TRBV6-1
J: TRBJ2-3
DNA: TGTGCCAGCAGTGAAGCGCTTCGTTCTAGCGGGAGACCAGATACGCAGTATTTT
CDR3: CASSEALRSSGRPDTQYF

size: many
D: .
length: 14
V: TRBV4-1
J: TRBJ2-2
DNA: TGCGCCAGCAGCCAAGCCCATGATTCGGGGGAGCTGTTTTTT
CDR3: CASSQAHDSGELFF

size: many
D: .
length: 12
V: TRBV3-1
J: TRBJ1-2
DNA: TGTGCCAGCAGCCCAGAAAGAGGTGGCTACACCTTC
CDR3: CASSPERGGYTF

size: .
D: .
length: 13
V: TRBV19
J: TRBJ1-1
DNA: TGTGCCAGTAGTAGTTCAGGGTCTACTGAAGCTTTCTTT
CDR3: CASSSSGSTEAFF

size: many
D: .
length: 13
V: TRBV27
J: TRBJ2-2
DNA: TGTGCCAGCAGTTCCGATTACACCGGGGAGCTGTTTTTT
CDR3: CASSSDYTGELFF

size: few
D: TRBD2
length: 18
V: TRBV11-2
J: TRBJ2-1
DNA: TGTGCCAGCAGCTCGCCGGGACTAGCGTTTTCCCGAAACAATGAGCAGTTCTTC
CDR3: CASSSPGLAFSRNNEQFF

size: few
D: .
length: 15
V: TRBV7-6
J: TRBJ1-1
DNA: TGTGCCAGCAGCTTAGTCAGGGAGGAGAACACTGAAGCTTTCTTT
CDR3: CASSLVREENTEAFF

size: few
D: TRBD2
length: 16
V: TRBV5-1
J: TRBJ2-1
DNA: TGCGCCAGCAGCCGGGAGACTAGCGGGTTCGACAATGAGCAGTTCTTC
CDR3: CASSRETSGFDNEQFF

size: many
D: .
length: 15
V: TRBV12-3/TRBV12-4
J: TRBJ2-1
DNA: TGTGCCAGCAGTTTCGGGCAGGGCGGTTACAATGAGCAGTTCTTC
CDR3: CASSFGQGGYNEQFF

size: few
D: TRBD1
length: 15
V: TRBV6-1
J: TRBJ2-2
DNA: TGTGCCAGCAGCGACCGGGACAGTAACACCGGGGAGCTGTTTTTT
CDR3: CASSDRDSNTGELFF

size: few
D: TRBD2
length: 15
V: TRBV11-1
J: TRBJ2-1
DNA: TGTGCCAGCAGCGCCCTGGGGGGGTTATACAATGAGCAGTTCTTC
CDR3: CASSALGGLYNEQFF

size: .
D: .
length: 12
V: TRBV2
J: TRBJ1-2
DNA: TGTGCCAGCACAGGGTACAACTATGGCTACACCTTC
CDR3: CASTGYNYGYTF

size: .
D: .
length: 14
V: TRBV5-1
J: TRBJ2-3
DNA: TGCGCCAGCAGCTTGGCCGTCGGACAAGATACGCAGTATTTT
CDR3: CASSLAVGQDTQYF

size: many
D: .
length: 15
V: TRBV27
J: TRBJ2-3
DNA: TGTGCCAGCAGTTTCGGGGGTCCGAGCACAGATACGCAGTATTTT
CDR3: CASSFGGPSTDTQYF

size: once
D: .
length: 17
V: TRBV4-1
J: TRBJ1-1
DNA: TGTGCCAGCAGCCCTGGGGCCAGGGACCAATTGAACACTGAAGCTTTCTTT
CDR3: CASSPGARDQLNTEAFF

size: many
D: .
length: 14
V: TRBV12-5
J: TRBJ2-1
DNA: TGTGCTAGTGGTTTGGGACTGAAATACAATGAGCAGTTCTTC
CDR3: CASGLGLKYNEQFF

size: few
D: .
length: 14
V: TRBV11-2
J: TRBJ2-7
DNA: TGTGCCAGCACCCCAGGGACCTACCCCTACGAGCAGTACTTC
CDR3: CASTPGTYPYEQYF

size: many
D: TRBD2
length: 14
V: TRBV29-1
J: TRBJ2-3
DNA: TGCAGCGGAGGGACTAGCGGAGGTTGGGATACGCAGTATTTT
CDR3: CSGGTSGGWDTQYF

size: many
D: TRBD1
length: 12
V: TRBV29-1
J: TRBJ2-7
DNA: TGCACCCCCCGGACAGGGGACCACGAGCAGTACTTC
CDR3: CTPRTGDHEQYF

size: .
D: .
length: 15
V: TRBV6-1
J: TRBJ2-3
DNA: TGTGCCAGCAGCATTACAACAGGGATAGGGGATACGCAGTATTTT
CDR3: CASSITTGIGDTQYF

size: .
D: TRBD1
length: 12
V: TRBV7-9
J: TRBJ1-4
DNA: TGTGCCAGCAGCCGGACAGGGTTTAGTCTGTTTTTT
CDR3: CASSRTGFSLFF

size: .
D: .
length: 14
V: TRBV27
J: TRBJ2-7
DNA: TGTGCCAGCAGTCCCAACGACGGAAACTACGAGCAGTACTTC
CDR3: CASSPNDGNYEQYF

size: many
D: .
length: 14
V: TRBV20-1
J: TRBJ2-7
DNA: TGCAGTGCTAGAGTTAGGGCCGAGACCTACGAGCAGTACTTC
CDR3: CSARVRAETYEQYF

size: many
D: .
length: 12
V: TRBV27
J: TRBJ2-2
DNA: TGTGCCAGCAGCATGGAGACCGGGGAGCTGTTTTTT
CDR3: CASSMETGELFF

size: .
D: .
length: 15
V: TRBV10-3
J: TRBJ2-1
DNA: TGTGCCATCGAAGGTTCGGGATCAACCTACAATGAGCAGTTCTTC
CDR3: CAIEGSGSTYNEQFF

size: .
D: TRBD2
length: 16
V: TRBV28
J: TRBJ2-1
DNA: TGTGCCAGCAGTCCGCCGGGACTAGACTCCTACAATGAGCAGTTCTTC
CDR3: CASSPPGLDSYNEQFF

size: many
D: TRBD1
length: 16
V: TRBV24-1
J: TRBJ1-2
DNA: TGTGCCACCAGTGACCCATCCGGACAGGGGAACTATGGCTACACCTTC
CDR3: CATSDPSGQGNYGYTF

size: few
D: .
length: 14
V: TRBV6-2/TRBV6-3
J: TRBJ1-1
DNA: TGTGCCAGCAGTCTGGGGACGGCGGGGACTGAAGCTTTCTTT
CDR3: CASSLGTAGTEAFF